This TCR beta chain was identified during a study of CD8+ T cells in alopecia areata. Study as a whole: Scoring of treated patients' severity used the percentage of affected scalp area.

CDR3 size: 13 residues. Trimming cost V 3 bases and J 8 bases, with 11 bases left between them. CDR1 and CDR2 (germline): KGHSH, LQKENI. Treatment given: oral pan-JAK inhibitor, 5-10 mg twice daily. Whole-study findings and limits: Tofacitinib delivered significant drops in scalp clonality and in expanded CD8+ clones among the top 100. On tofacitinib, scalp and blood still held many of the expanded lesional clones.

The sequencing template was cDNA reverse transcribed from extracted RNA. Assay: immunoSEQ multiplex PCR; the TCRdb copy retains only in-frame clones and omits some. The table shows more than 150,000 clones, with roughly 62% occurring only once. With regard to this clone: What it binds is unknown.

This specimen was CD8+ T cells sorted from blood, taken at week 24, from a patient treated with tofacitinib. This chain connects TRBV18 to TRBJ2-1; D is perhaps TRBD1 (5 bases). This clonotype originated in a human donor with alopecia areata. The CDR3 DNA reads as TGTGCCAGCTCACCGGCCAGGGTCCATGAGCAGTTCTTC. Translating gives CASSPARVHEQFF.